These 24 T cell receptor beta chains were all obtained from the same sample, sequenced in a study of blood T cell repertoires in COVID-19. This table comes from immunoSEQ multiplex PCR, and its TCRdb copy is limited to in-frame clones, with some not included. Of 77,000 or so clones in the sample, approximately 80% were seen once. The sequenced sample was peripheral blood. All receptors derive from a man aged 30 to 45 with COVID-19, enrolled during active disease.

The chain joins TRBV7-9 to TRBJ1-1, with 8 nucleotides matching TRBD1. V gave up 4 bases and J gave up 4 bases; unmatched junction bases: 8. The CDR3 contains 15 residues. CDR1 SEHNR and CDR2 FQNEAQ come from the germline V gene (reference sequence). The CDR3 nucleotides read TGTGCCAGCAGCTGGCAGGGGGCGGATAGCACTGAAGCTTTCTTT. Encoded protein: CASSWQGADSTEAFF.

The rearrangement uses TRBV9 and TRBJ2-1, with D perhaps TRBD2 (6 bases). The CDR3 contains 14 residues. V was clipped by 0 bases and J by 9 bases, with 13 bases between them. Germline CDR1 and CDR2: SGDLS and YYNGEE. CDR3 sequence: CASSVGGTSAEQFF. The CDR3 DNA is TGTGCCAGCAGCGTAGGAGGGACTTCGGCTGAGCAGTTCTTC.

The chain joins TRBV6-1 to TRBJ2-5; 7 positions agree with TRBD1. CDR3 length equals 16 residues. Germline-derived CDR1 and CDR2 are MNHNS and SASEGT. V lost 4 bases to trimming and J lost 5 bases; unmatched junction nucleotides: 13. CDR3 nucleotides: TGTGCCAGCAGTGGAGAGGTGACAGGGATGGGGGAGACCCAGTACTTC. This encodes CASSGEVTGMGETQYF.

V is TRBV10-2 and J is TRBJ2-2; 7 positions match TRBD2. V lost 5 bases, J lost 5 bases, and 2 bases stayed unmatched. There are 13 residues in the CDR3. Germline V gene data show CDR1 as WSHSY and CDR2 as SAAADI. The chain's CDR3 is CASSRRETGELFF. As DNA, the CDR3 is TGCGCCAGCAGTCGGCGGGAGACCGGGGAGCTGTTTTTT.

The V and J genes are TRBV13 and TRBJ2-5; possibly TRBD2 for D (5 bases). Trimming stripped 3 bases from V and 1 base from J, with 9 bases between. CDR3 length: 14 residues. Germline V gene data show CDR1 as PRHDT and CDR2 as FYEKMQ (reference sequence). The chain's CDR3 is CASSFGVIQETQYF. The CDR3 DNA is TGTGCCAGCAGCTTCGGGGTCATCCAAGAGACCCAGTACTTC.

V usage is TRBV15 and J usage is TRBJ2-1; TRBD1 agrees at 7 bases. The CDR3 has 13 residues. V lost 8 bases and J lost 9; bases outside the gene matches: 10. Germline lookup yields CDR1 LNHNV and CDR2 YYDKDF (reference sequence). CDR3: CATSRQGDFEQFF. The CDR3, as DNA: TGTGCCACCTCACGGCAGGGGGATTTTGAGCAGTTCTTC.

The gene calls are TRBV6-4 and TRBJ1-4, with 12 bases matching TRBD1. This CDR3 is built from 16 residues. Germline V CDR1 and CDR2: MRHNA, SNTAGT. The junction had 6 bases not matched to a gene; V was cut back by 3 bases and J by 7 bases. CDR3 DNA sequence: TGTGCCAGCAGTGAGTCGTTGGGACAGGGGGCTGAAAAACTGTTTTTT. It is translated as CASSESLGQGAEKLFF.

This clone was detected only a few times. The V call is TRBV6-4, the J call TRBJ2-3, with 10 positions matching TRBD2. CDR1 is MRHNA, CDR2 SNTAGT, per germline. V shed 0 bases and J 5 bases; nucleotides not matched to a gene: 5. The CDR3 is made up of 16 amino acids. CDR3 DNA: TGTGCCAGCAGTGACTCGACAGCGGGAGGGGTAGATACGCAGTATTTT. As protein: CASSDSTAGGVDTQYF.

The chain links TRBV7-2 to TRBJ1-6; 7 bases line up with TRBD1. This CDR3 is built from 15 residues. The germline CDR1 and CDR2 sequences are SGHTA and FQGNSA. V trimming: 1 base; J trimming: 5 bases; junction bases outside the gene matches: 2. CDR3 loop: CASSLEGQNNSPLHF. Here the CDR3 DNA reads TGTGCCAGCAGCTTAGAGGGACAGAATAATTCACCCCTCCACTTT.

The J gene is TRBJ1-5, the V gene TRBV30; D possibly corresponds to TRBD1 (5 bases). The CDR3 runs to 16 residues. V was shortened by 4 bases and J by 5 bases, with 21 bases between the two germline ends. Germline V gives CDR1 GTSNPN, CDR2 SVGIG (reference sequence). This CDR3 is CAWTHPRAGKDQPQHF. The CDR3 nucleotides read TGTGCCTGGACCCACCCTCGGGCAGGGAAGGATCAGCCCCAGCATTTT.

There are a few counts of this clone. The gene calls are TRBV19 and TRBJ1-5; TRBD1 is a possible D gene (5 bases). The CDR3 covers 14 residues. CDR1 and CDR2 (germline): LNHDA, SQIVND (reference sequence). The germline V and J ends were trimmed by 1 base and 6 bases, with 10 bases remaining between them. The DNA for the CDR3 is TGTGCCAGTAGTATAGGCCAGGGCTTTCAGCCCCAGCATTTT. Encoded protein: CASSIGQGFQPQHF.

The V gene is TRBV18, the J gene TRBJ1-2; possibly TRBD1 for D (6 bases). V was trimmed by 3 bases and J by 6 bases, leaving 17 bases between them. CDR1 is KGHSH and CDR2 is LQKENI in the germline V gene. This CDR3 has 15 residues. The CDR3 is CASSPPQGFNDGYTF. DNA for the CDR3: TGTGCCAGCTCACCGCCGCAGGGGTTCAACGATGGCTACACCTTC.

The rearrangement links TRBV4-1 to TRBJ2-1; 7 nucleotides match TRBD2. Germline values: CDR1 MGHRA, CDR2 YSYEKL. Trimming removed 4 bases from V and 4 bases from J; junction bases left unmatched: 7. The CDR3 sequence is 15 residues long. The CDR3 DNA sequence: TGCGCCAGCAGCCCCGGAGCGGGAACGTACAATGAGCAGTTCTTC. Its translation: CASSPGAGTYNEQFF.

This clone was picked up a small number of times. This chain links TRBV19 with TRBJ2-1; TRBD1 aligns across 8 bases. CDR1 is LNHDA and CDR2 is SQIVND in the germline V gene (reference sequence). The CDR3 length is 14 residues. V lost 10 bases and J lost 7; bases outside the gene matches: 12. The CDR3 sequence is CATGLDRAANEQFF. CDR3 in DNA: TGTGCCACTGGGTTGGACAGGGCAGCAAATGAGCAGTTCTTC.

V usage is TRBV5-1 and J usage is TRBJ1-2; tentative D call: TRBD1 (6 bases). With 4 bases removed from V and 4 bases from J, the gap between germline ends came to 17 bases. Germline lookup yields CDR1 SGHRS and CDR2 YFSETQ. This CDR3 is 15 amino acids long. The CDR3: CASSPGSQGIYGYTF. The CDR3 coding sequence is TGCGCCAGCAGCCCGGGATCACAGGGAATCTATGGCTACACCTTC.

The chain couples TRBV9 to TRBJ2-1; 10 bases align to TRBD2. From germline, CDR1 is SGDLS and CDR2 YYNGEE. The length of the CDR3 is 17 residues. The V segment lost 2 bases and the J segment 8 bases; nucleotides outside the gene matches: 13. CDR3 DNA: TGTGCCAGCAGCGTGGCTAGCGGGAGTGAGCCAAACGATGAGCAGTTCTTC. Its translation: CASSVASGSEPNDEQFF.

The table lists this clone with a few counts. The rearrangement links TRBV6-5 to TRBJ2-6, with unresolved D. Germline-derived CDR1 and CDR2 are MNHEY and SVGAGI. This CDR3 contains 15 residues. V lost 2 bases, J lost 5 bases, and 10 bases lay in between. This CDR3 is CASSYGGYRANVLTF. The CDR3, as DNA: TGTGCCAGCAGTTACGGTGGTTACAGGGCCAACGTCCTGACTTTC.

This chain uses TRBV9 with TRBJ2-7, with D possibly being TRBD2 (6 bases). CDR3 length: 15 residues. Trimming stripped 4 bases from V and 0 bases from J, with 14 bases between. From germline, CDR1 is SGDLS and CDR2 YYNGEE. This chain's CDR3 is CASSLRGLDSYEQYF. CDR3 in DNA: TGTGCCAGCAGCCTCCGGGGGTTGGACTCCTACGAGCAGTACTTC.

The sample holds one count of this clone. The chain joins TRBV5-1 to TRBJ2-5; TRBD1 aligns across 8 bases. The V gene's germline CDR1 is SGHRS and CDR2 YFSETQ. The CDR3 is made up of 16 amino acids. Trimming cost V 0 bases and J 5 bases; bases outside gene matches: 9. The DNA of the CDR3 is TGCGCCAGCAGCTTGGTCCTGGACAGGGCCGGGGAGACCCAGTACTTC. It specifies CASSLVLDRAGETQYF.

The V and J genes are TRBV28 and TRBJ2-7; D remains ambiguous. Looked up from germline, CDR1 is MDHEN and CDR2 is SYDVKM. V shed 7 bases and J shed 7 bases, with 20 bases lying between them. This CDR3 is 14 amino acids long. The DNA for the CDR3 is TGTGCCAGCACACGTCCACAGACCCCTTGGGAGCAGTACTTC. Translating it yields CASTRPQTPWEQYF.

This clone was recorded once. In DNA, the CDR3 is TGTGCCAGCAGTGAAGGGGAAGCCTATGGCTACACCTTC. Translating it yields CASSEGEAYGYTF. The V gene is TRBV6-4, the J gene TRBJ1-2; TRBD1 might be the D (5 bases). Germline V CDR1 and CDR2: MRHNA, SNTAGT. Trimming took 3 bases from V and 4 from J, leaving 9 bases between them. The CDR3 is 13 amino acids.

This chain links TRBV19 with TRBJ2-1, with a weak D call TRBD1 (5 bases). Germline CDR1 is LNHDA and CDR2 is SQIVND (reference sequence). V lost 1 base, J lost 6 bases, and 7 bases lay in between. The CDR3 sequence is 13 residues long. DNA of the CDR3: TGTGCCAGTAGTATAGGCAGGGTCAATGAGCAGTTCTTC. Its protein product is CASSIGRVNEQFF.

V usage is TRBV28 and J usage is TRBJ1-3; D is undetermined. V shed 5 bases and J shed 0 bases, with 11 bases lying between them. The CDR3 has 15 amino acids. The germline CDR1 and CDR2 sequences are MDHEN and SYDVKM. The CDR3 spells CASSDNVLSGNTIYF. The CDR3 coding sequence is TGTGCCAGCAGTGACAACGTACTCTCTGGAAACACCATATATTTT.

The chain has TRBV6-4 and TRBJ2-1; 9 bases align to TRBD1. The CDR3 is made up of 15 amino acids. Germline values: CDR1 MRHNA, CDR2 SNTAGT. Losses at the gene ends were 2 bases for V and 4 bases for J; bases not matched to a gene: 3. For the CDR3, the DNA is TGTGCCAGCAGTGACGCTGGACAGGGGTACAATGAGCAGTTCTTC. Translating gives CASSDAGQGYNEQFF.